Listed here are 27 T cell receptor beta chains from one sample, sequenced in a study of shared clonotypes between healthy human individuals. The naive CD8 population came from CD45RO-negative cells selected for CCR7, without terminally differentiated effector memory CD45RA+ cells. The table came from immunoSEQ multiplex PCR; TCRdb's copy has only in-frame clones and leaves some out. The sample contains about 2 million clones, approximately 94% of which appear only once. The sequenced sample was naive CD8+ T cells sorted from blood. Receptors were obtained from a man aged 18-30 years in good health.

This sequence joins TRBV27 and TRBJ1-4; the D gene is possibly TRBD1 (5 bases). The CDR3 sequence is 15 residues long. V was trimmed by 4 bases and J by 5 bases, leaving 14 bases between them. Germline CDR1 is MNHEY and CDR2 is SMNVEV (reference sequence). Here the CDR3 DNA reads TGTGCCAGCAGTTCCTCAAGGGGCCTAAATGAAAAACTGTTTTTT. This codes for CASSSSRGLNEKLFF.

As DNA, the CDR3 is TGTGCCAGCAGCCATTATGCAGGGGGAGGCAATCAGCCCCAGCATTTT. This sequence encodes CASSHYAGGGNQPQHF. The gene calls are TRBV7-9 and TRBJ1-5; 7 nucleotides line up with TRBD1. The CDR3 totals 16 residues. J lost 2 bases, V lost 5 bases, and 9 bases had no gene match. From germline, CDR1 is SEHNR and CDR2 FQNEAQ (reference sequence).

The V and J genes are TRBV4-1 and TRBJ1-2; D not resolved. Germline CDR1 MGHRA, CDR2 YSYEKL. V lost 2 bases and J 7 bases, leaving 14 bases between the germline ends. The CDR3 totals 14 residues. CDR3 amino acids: CASSQQVGYGGYTF. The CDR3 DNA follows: TGCGCCAGCAGCCAACAGGTGGGATACGGTGGCTACACCTTC.

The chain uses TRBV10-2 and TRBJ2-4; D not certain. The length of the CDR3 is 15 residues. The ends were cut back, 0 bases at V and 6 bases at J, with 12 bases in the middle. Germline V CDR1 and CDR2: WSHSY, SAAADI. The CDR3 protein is CASSESIDPRNIQYF. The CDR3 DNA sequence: TGCGCCAGCAGTGAGTCCATAGATCCCCGAAACATTCAGTACTTC.

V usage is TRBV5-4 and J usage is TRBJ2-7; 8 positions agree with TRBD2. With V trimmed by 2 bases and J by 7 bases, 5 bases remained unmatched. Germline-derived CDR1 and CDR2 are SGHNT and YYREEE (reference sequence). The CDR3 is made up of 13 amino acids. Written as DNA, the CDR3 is TGTGCCAGCAGCTTCCGGGGGGGCCTAGAGCAGTACTTC. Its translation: CASSFRGGLEQYF.

CDR3 sequence: CASSYSGSNGYGYTF. The CDR3 region has the DNA TGTGCCAGCAGTTACTCAGGAAGCAACGGCTATGGCTACACCTTC. V and J are TRBV6-6 and TRBJ1-2; no firm D call. V was pared by 0 bases and J by 4 bases, with 12 bases between. The CDR3 spans 15 residues. CDR1 is MNHNY, CDR2 SVGAGI, per germline (reference sequence).

Here the CDR3 reads CASSPTGGRSYNEQFF. The DNA of the CDR3 is TGTGCCAGCAGTCCGACAGGGGGCCGTTCCTACAATGAGCAGTTCTTC. V is TRBV28 and J is TRBJ2-1; 10 bases agree with TRBD1. V was clipped by 5 bases and J by 1 base; unmatched bases: 5. The germline gives CDR1 MDHEN, CDR2 SYDVKM. The CDR3 is 16 residues long.

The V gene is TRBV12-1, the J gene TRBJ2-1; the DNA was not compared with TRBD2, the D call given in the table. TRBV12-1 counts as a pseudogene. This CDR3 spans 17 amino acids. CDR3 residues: CASSFVLARSSYNEQFF. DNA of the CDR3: TGTGCCAGCAGCTTTGTTTTAGCCCGGAGCTCCTACAATGAGCAGTTCTTC.

The CDR3 protein is CASSDPGANVLTF. CDR3 nucleotide sequence: TGTGCCAGCAGTGATCCTGGGGCCAACGTCCTGACTTTC. The chain joins TRBV6-4 to TRBJ2-6; D is ambiguous. Germline CDR1 is MRHNA and CDR2 is SNTAGT. V was clipped by 3 bases and J by 2 bases, with 2 bases between them. The CDR3 runs 13 residues.

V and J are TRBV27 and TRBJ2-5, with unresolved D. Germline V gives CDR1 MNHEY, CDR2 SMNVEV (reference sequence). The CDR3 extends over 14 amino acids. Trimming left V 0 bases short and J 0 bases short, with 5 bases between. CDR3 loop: CASSLSADQETQYF. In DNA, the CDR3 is TGTGCCAGCAGTTTATCCGCGGACCAAGAGACCCAGTACTTC.

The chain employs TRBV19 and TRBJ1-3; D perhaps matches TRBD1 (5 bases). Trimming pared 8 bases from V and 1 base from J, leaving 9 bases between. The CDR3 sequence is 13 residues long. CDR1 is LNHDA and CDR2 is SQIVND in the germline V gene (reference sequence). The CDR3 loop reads CASPPGSGNTIYF. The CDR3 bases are TGTGCCAGTCCACCAGGGTCTGGAAACACCATATATTTT.

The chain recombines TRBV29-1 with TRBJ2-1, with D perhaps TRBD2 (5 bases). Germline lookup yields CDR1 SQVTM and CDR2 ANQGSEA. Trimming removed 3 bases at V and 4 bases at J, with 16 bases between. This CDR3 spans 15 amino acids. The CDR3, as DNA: TGCAGCGTTGAGGGAATATCGGGAAGGTACAATGAGCAGTTCTTC. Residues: CSVEGISGRYNEQFF.

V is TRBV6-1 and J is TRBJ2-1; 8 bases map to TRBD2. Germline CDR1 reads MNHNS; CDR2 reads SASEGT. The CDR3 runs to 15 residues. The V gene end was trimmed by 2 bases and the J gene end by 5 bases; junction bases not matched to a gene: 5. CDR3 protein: CASSESVSGDNEQFF. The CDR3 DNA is TGTGCCAGCAGTGAAAGCGTTAGCGGGGACAATGAGCAGTTCTTC.

The DNA for the CDR3 is TGTGCCTGGACCACAGGGGGCTCTGGAAACACCATATATTTT. Translating it yields CAWTTGGSGNTIYF. V gene TRBV30 combines with J gene TRBJ1-3, with 8 bases fitting TRBD1. CDR3 length: 14 amino acids. V gave up 4 bases and J gave up 0 bases; unmatched junction bases: 2. Per germline, CDR1 GTSNPN and CDR2 SVGIG (reference sequence).

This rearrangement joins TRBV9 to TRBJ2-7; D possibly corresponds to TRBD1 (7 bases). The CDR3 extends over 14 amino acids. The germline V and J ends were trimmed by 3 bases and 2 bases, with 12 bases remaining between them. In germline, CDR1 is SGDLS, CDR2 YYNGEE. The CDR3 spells CASSGGDSAYEQYF. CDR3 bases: TGTGCCAGCAGCGGGGGGGACAGCGCCTACGAGCAGTACTTC.

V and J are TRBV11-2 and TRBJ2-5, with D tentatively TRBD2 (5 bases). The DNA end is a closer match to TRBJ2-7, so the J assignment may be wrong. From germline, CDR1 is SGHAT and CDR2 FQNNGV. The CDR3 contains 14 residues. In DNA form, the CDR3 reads TGTGCCAGCAGCTTAGCCCCATCGGGGTACGAGCAGTACTTC. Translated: CASSLAPSGYEQYF.

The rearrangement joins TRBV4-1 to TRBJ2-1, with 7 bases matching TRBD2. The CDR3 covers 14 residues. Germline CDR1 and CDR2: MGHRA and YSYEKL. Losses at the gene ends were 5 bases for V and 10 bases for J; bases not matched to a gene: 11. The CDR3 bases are TGCGCCAGCAGCGCGGGGCGGAGGGAGGGAGAGCAGTTCTTC. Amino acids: CASSAGRREGEQFF.

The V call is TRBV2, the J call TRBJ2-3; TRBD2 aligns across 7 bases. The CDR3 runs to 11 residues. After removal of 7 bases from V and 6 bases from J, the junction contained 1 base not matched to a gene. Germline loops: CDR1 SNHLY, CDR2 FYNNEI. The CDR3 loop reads CASKGGDTQYF. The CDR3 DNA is TGTGCCAGCAAGGGAGGGGATACGCAGTATTTT.

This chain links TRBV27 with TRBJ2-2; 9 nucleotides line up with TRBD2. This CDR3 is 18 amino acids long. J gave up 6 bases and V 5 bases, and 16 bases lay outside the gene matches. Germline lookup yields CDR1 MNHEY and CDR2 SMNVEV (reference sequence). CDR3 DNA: TGTGCCAGCAGTCCCTCTAGCGGGGAAGTCTGGGTGCCCGGGGAGCTGTTTTTT. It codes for CASSPSSGEVWVPGELFF.

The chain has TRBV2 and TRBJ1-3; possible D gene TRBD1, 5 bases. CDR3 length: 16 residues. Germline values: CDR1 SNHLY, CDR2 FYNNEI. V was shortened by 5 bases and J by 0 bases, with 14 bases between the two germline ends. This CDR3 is CASSTGTVYSGNTIYF. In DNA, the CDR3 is TGTGCCAGCAGTACCGGGACGGTCTACTCTGGAAACACCATATATTTT. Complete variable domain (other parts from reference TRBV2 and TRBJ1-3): EPEVTQTPSHQVTQMGQEVILRCVPISNHLYFYWYRQILGQKVEFLVSFYNNEISEKSEIFDDQFSVERPDGSNFTLKIRSTKLEDSAMYFCASSTGTVYSGNTIYFGEGSWLTVV.

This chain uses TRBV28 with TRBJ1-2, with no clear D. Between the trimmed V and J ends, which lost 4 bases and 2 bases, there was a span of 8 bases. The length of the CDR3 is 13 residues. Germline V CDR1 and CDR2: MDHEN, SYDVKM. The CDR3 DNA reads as TGTGCCAGCAGTTCTACAGACAACTATGGCTACACCTTC. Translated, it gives CASSSTDNYGYTF.

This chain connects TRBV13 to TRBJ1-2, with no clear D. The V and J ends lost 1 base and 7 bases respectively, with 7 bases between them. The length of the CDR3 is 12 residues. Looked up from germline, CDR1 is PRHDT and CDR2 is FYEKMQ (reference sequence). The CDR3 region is CASSLDSSGYTF. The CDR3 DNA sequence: TGTGCCAGCAGCTTAGATAGCTCTGGCTACACCTTC.

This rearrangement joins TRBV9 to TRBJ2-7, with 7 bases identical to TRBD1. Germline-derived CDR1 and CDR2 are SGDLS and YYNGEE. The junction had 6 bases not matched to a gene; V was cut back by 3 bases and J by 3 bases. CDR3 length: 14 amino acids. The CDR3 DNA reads TGTGCCAGCAGCGAGGGGGCAAGTTACTACGAGCAGTACTTC. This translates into CASSEGASYYEQYF. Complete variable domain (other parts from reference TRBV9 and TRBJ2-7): DSGVTQTPKHLITATGQRVTLRCSPRSGDLSVYWYQQSLDQGLQFLIQYYNGEERAKGNILERFSAQQFPDLHSELNLSSLELGDSALYFCASSEGASYYEQYFGPGTRLTVT.

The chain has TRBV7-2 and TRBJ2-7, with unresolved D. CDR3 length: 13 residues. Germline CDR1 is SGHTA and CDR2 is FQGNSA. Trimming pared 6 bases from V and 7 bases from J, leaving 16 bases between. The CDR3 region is CASSSRAFGEQYF. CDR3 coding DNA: TGTGCCAGCAGTTCTCGAGCGTTCGGAGAGCAGTACTTC.

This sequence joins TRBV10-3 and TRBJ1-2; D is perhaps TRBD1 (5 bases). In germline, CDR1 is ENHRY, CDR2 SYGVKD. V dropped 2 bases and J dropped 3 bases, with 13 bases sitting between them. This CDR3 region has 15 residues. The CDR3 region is CAISEEPGVDYGYTF. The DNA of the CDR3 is TGTGCCATCAGTGAGGAGCCGGGGGTAGACTATGGCTACACCTTC.

The CDR3 region has the DNA TGTGCCAGCCATCGGGACACCGGGGAGCTGTTTTTT. It translates to CASHRDTGELFF. The genes are TRBV11-2 and TRBJ2-2, with D unclear. V was trimmed by 8 bases and J by 3 bases, leaving 7 bases between them. The germline gives CDR1 SGHAT, CDR2 FQNNGV. This CDR3 contains 12 residues.

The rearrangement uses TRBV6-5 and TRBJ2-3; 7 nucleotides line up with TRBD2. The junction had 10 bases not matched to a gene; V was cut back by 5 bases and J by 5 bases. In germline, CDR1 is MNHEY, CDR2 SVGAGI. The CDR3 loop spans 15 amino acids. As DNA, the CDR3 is TGTGCCAGCAGTCTTGGACTAGAGGGCAGAGATACGCAGTATTTT. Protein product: CASSLGLEGRDTQYF.